This TCR beta chain was profiled in a study of T cell responses to AZD1222 COVID-19 vaccine. Study outcomes and limitations: At study baseline, merely six AZD1222 recipients were seropositive. Mostly white British, mostly female donors; authors suggested clonal diversity may be underestimated. Dominant CD4 TCR responses targeted spike regions 160-218 and 743-854.

CDR1 and CDR2 from the germline V gene are MNHEY and SVGAGI. The CDR3 sequence is 14 residues long. V lost 0 bases and J 0 bases, leaving 5 bases between the germline ends. Only in-frame clones appear in the TCRdb table, and some are missing; sequencing was by immunoSEQ multiplex PCR. Among about 85,000 clones, roughly 85% were seen once, and the ten largest hold roughly 4.7%. The study pooled second doses at about 4 or about 12 weeks. About this clone itself: Its antigen remains unidentified.

The chain links TRBV6-5 to TRBJ1-1; D is uncertain. Sequenced material: peripheral blood, taken 28 days after the second AZD1222 dose. The sequence was obtained from an adult who received the AZD1222 COVID-19 vaccine. The CDR3 loop is CASSYSGLNTEAFF. The CDR3 nucleotides are TGTGCCAGCAGTTACTCCGGACTGAACACTGAAGCTTTCTTT.